This T cell receptor (beta chain) was captured by sequencing in a study of cytomegalovirus exposure and HLA in healthy donors. General observations from the study: TCR beta chain V- and J-gene trimming was linked, in a later analysis, to a missense variant in DCLRE1C. The study recorded 160 or so TCR beta chains that were cytomegalovirus-associated. Per a later analysis, approximately 16,000 TCR beta sequences showed association with HLA alleles at 0.05 false discovery rate.

Comments on this clone: Its antigen is as yet unknown.

60 Vbeta and 13 Jbeta primers were used in PCR. The assay was immunoSEQ multiplex PCR, and TCRdb's table has in-frame clones only and misses some. The sample holds around 130,000 clones, around 77% seen once. This TCR was recovered from a young man in good health and CMV-seronegative. Specimen: PBMCs.

CDR3 loop: CASSPTGLYEQYF. CDR3 nucleotide sequence: TGCGCCAGCAGCCCGACAGGGTTGTACGAGCAGTACTTC. The chain employs TRBV4-1 and TRBJ2-7, with 7 bases identical to TRBD1. Losses at the gene ends were 4 bases for V and 4 bases for J; bases not matched to a gene: 4. The CDR3 runs to 13 residues. The germline gives CDR1 MGHRA, CDR2 YSYEKL.